This T cell receptor beta chain was profiled in a study of control samples from healthy donors and cancer patients. The assay was immunoSEQ multiplex PCR, and TCRdb's table has in-frame clones only and misses some. Among approximately 86,000 clones listed, more than 75% were seen once. The material sequenced was blood. The origin of this receptor is a woman aged 40 to 49 in good health.

The CDR3 loop reads CSVEAESGGSYGYTF. In DNA, the CDR3 is TGCAGCGTTGAAGCGGAATCAGGGGGGAGCTATGGCTACACCTTC. The chain couples TRBV29-1 to TRBJ1-2; TRBD1 matches 7 bases. CDR1 is SQVTM, CDR2 ANQGSEA, per germline. J lost 4 bases, V lost 1 base, and 9 bases had no gene match. The CDR3 is 15 amino acids.